The present entry profiles one T cell receptor beta chain with its context. The antigen is unknown. The record originates from a study of beta chain features in type 1 diabetes. Study-wide findings and caveats: cDNA sequencing could over-represent cells with high TCR expression.

What was sequenced were expressed TCRB transcripts, since all of the isolated RNA had been reverse transcribed. Assay: immunoSEQ multiplex PCR; the TCRdb copy retains only in-frame clones and omits some. The sample records over 700,000 clones, about a sixth being singletons. The sample comprised naive CD4+ T cells from blood. The source is a woman aged 18-29 years in good health.

CDR3 DNA: TGTGCCAGCAGCTTGGGGTTCTTGGGCGACCTCGCCTACGAGCAGTACTTC. Protein product: CASSLGFLGDLAYEQYF. The rearrangement uses TRBV5-6 and TRBJ2-7; D not resolved. V gave up 0 bases and J gave up 2 bases, with 18 bases separating them. Looked up from germline, CDR1 is SGHDT and CDR2 is YYEEEE. The CDR3 sequence is 17 residues long.